Described below is a single T cell receptor beta chain sequence and its context. Clones were read by immunoSEQ multiplex PCR, and TCRdb kept only the in-frame ones, dropping some. The table records about 25,000 clones, roughly 86% of them present only once. These data are taken from a study of T cell responses to AZD1222 COVID-19 vaccine. The ends were cut back, 3 bases at V and 1 base at J, with 6 bases in the middle. This CDR3 region has 13 residues. The sequence was obtained from an adult who received the AZD1222 COVID-19 vaccine. V and J are TRBV12-3 or TRBV12-4 and TRBJ1-1; no clear D. The specimen comprised peripheral blood, sampled 28 days after the second AZD1222 dose. This CDR3 reads CASSFSPNTEAFF. The CDR3 region has the DNA TGTGCCAGCAGTTTTAGCCCGAACACTGAAGCTTTCTTT.